These 8 T cell receptor beta chains originate from one sample sequenced in a study of shared clonotypes between healthy human individuals. The naive CD8 fraction comprised CD45RO-negative cells positively selected for CCR7 and excluded terminally differentiated effector memory CD45RA+ cells. TCRdb's table, derived via immunoSEQ multiplex PCR, lists solely in-frame clones and lacks some. The table records more than 2 million clones, over 85% of them present only once. The sample taken for sequencing was naive CD8+ T cells from PBMCs. These receptors were collected from a man aged 18 to 30 in good health. Some clones in this sample may be carry-over from other donors' samples.

This sequence joins TRBV6-5 and TRBJ2-7, with 8 bases lining up with TRBD2. V shed 6 bases, J shed 2 bases, and the junction held 6 bases outside the gene matches. The CDR3 loop spans 14 amino acids. Germline CDR1 reads MNHEY; CDR2 reads SVGAGI. The CDR3, as DNA: TGTGCCAGCAGCCTCGGGAGGGGCCCCTACGAGCAGTACTTC. Its protein product is CASSLGRGPYEQYF.

This clone was detected only once. V is TRBV19 and J is TRBJ1-2; D perhaps matches TRBD1 (5 bases). The V end was cut by 10 bases, the J end by 0 bases, with 21 bases between. This CDR3 comprises 16 residues. Germline V lookup: CDR1 LNHDA, CDR2 SQIVND (reference sequence). For the CDR3, the DNA is TGTGCCACAAGGACATTCTCAACCGCAGCTAACTATGGCTACACCTTC. Amino acids: CATRTFSTAANYGYTF. Supplemented by reference TRBV19 and TRBJ1-2, the full variable domain reads DGGITQSPKYLFRKEGQNVTLSCEQNLNHDAMYWYRQDPGQGLRLIYYSQIVNDFQKGDIAEGYSVSREKKESFPLTVTSAQKNPTAFYLCATRTFSTAANYGYTFGSGTRLTVV.

The genes are TRBV27 and TRBJ2-7, with D maybe TRBD1 (6 bases). This CDR3 is 15 amino acids long. Germline V lookup: CDR1 MNHEY, CDR2 SMNVEV (reference sequence). Trimming took 4 bases from V and 5 from J, leaving 18 bases between them. The CDR3 is CASSSLRGPPNEQYF. The CDR3 coding sequence is TGTGCCAGCAGTTCCCTCAGGGGACCGCCAAACGAGCAGTACTTC.

The chain uses TRBV9 and TRBJ1-4; D is perhaps TRBD1 (5 bases). V lost 0 bases and J lost 8, with 20 bases in between. Germline values: CDR1 SGDLS, CDR2 YYNGEE. The CDR3 extends over 17 amino acids. This CDR3 is CASSVGPNKGIVEKLFF. The CDR3 nucleotides are TGTGCCAGCAGCGTAGGGCCGAATAAGGGGATAGTGGAAAAACTGTTTTTT. Filled out from reference TRBV9 and TRBJ1-4, the complete variable domain reads DSGVTQTPKHLITATGQRVTLRCSPRSGDLSVYWYQQSLDQGLQFLIQYYNGEERAKGNILERFSAQQFPDLHSELNLSSLELGDSALYFCASSVGPNKGIVEKLFFGSGTQLSVL.

J is TRBJ1-4 and V is TRBV28; 8 bases match TRBD1. The V gene end was trimmed by 8 bases and the J gene end by 8 bases; junction bases not matched to a gene: 13. The CDR3 is 15 amino acids. The V gene's germline CDR1 is MDHEN and CDR2 SYDVKM. CDR3 region: CASYPRAGGREKLFF. DNA for the CDR3: TGTGCCAGCTACCCTAGGGCAGGGGGCCGGGAAAAACTGTTTTTT.

As to this clone: Other nucleotide sequences from this sample produce the same CDR3. The chain carries TRBV11-2 and TRBJ1-1; 10 nucleotides agree with TRBD1. The length of the CDR3 is 15 residues. The J segment lost 1 base and the V segment lost 4 bases, leaving 3 bases of the junction unmatched. Germline CDR1 SGHAT, CDR2 FQNNGV. The CDR3 sequence is CASSSRQGANTEAFF. CDR3 DNA: TGTGCCAGCAGCTCCCGACAGGGGGCGAACACTGAAGCTTTCTTT.

The J gene is TRBJ2-1, the V gene TRBV9, with 8 bases lining up with TRBD2. The CDR3 contains 15 residues. V was pared by 5 bases and J by 2 bases, with 6 bases of the junction left unmatched. CDR1 is SGDLS and CDR2 is YYNGEE in the germline V gene. CDR3 amino acids: CASSASGYTYNEQFF. CDR3 DNA sequence: TGTGCCAGCAGTGCTAGCGGGTACACCTACAATGAGCAGTTCTTC.

The chain employs TRBV14 and TRBJ2-3; 10 bases align to TRBD2. The V gene end was trimmed by 6 bases and the J gene end by 8 bases; junction bases not matched to a gene: 11. CDR1 and CDR2 (germline): SGHDN, FVKESK. There are 15 residues in the CDR3. The CDR3 coding sequence is TGTGCCAGCAGGGTGGAGCGGGAGGGCCGGGTTACGCAGTATTTT. It specifies CASRVEREGRVTQYF.